This T cell receptor (beta chain) derives from a study of T cell responses to AZD1222 COVID-19 vaccine. Germline CDR1 and CDR2: KGHDR and SFDVKD. The germline V and J ends were trimmed by 4 bases and 0 bases, with 10 bases remaining between them. This CDR3 is built from 15 residues. Libraries were prepared by immunoSEQ multiplex PCR; TCRdb keeps only in-frame clonotypes and omits some of them. The repertoire holds 90,000 to 110,000 clones, about 88% seen once, with more than 15% in the top ten. On this clone itself: The antigen remains unidentified.

Study-wide results and caveats: Along spike, vaccine-associated CD4 TCRs were found throughout, with dominance at 160-218 and 743-854. Repertoire sampling occurred only after the peak T cell response.

The chain recombines TRBV24-1 with TRBJ2-3, with D uncertain. The sequencing here drew on peripheral blood, taken on day 0 of AZD1222 vaccination. The receptor was isolated from an adult in good health. CDR3 in amino acids: CATSENSQSTDTQYF. In DNA, the CDR3 is TGTGCCACCAGTGAAAACTCCCAAAGCACAGATACGCAGTATTTT.